The 10 T cell receptor beta chains in this list originate from one sample, sequenced in a study of tumor and adjacent non-tumor tissue in lung cancer. RNA was extracted from bulk tissue without any cell sorting. TCRbeta libraries were built with three rounds of nested PCR, modified from ARM-PCR. One entry per CDR3 protein, called by TCRdb with MiXCR from the multiplex PCR reads. Here the sample spans tens of thousands of distinct CDR3 sequences, roughly 60% being singletons. The sample comprised lung tumor tissue. These receptors all stem from a man aged 50 to 60 with non-small cell lung cancer.

Concerning this clonotype itself: Since no conserved phenylalanine or tryptophan closes the CDR3, a read error is the likely cause. CDR3 sequence: CDWNIGSTNSTLHI. CDR3 DNA: TGTGACTGGAATATCGGAAGTACCAATTCAACCCTCCACATT. The chain has TRBV30 and TRBJ1-6, with D hard to call. Germline CDR1 reads GTSNPN; CDR2 reads SVGIG (reference sequence). This CDR3 comprises 14 residues.

This clonotype was picked up one time. One junction end does not reproduce the germline sequence, and a read error may be involved. The CDR3 region has the DNA TGTGCCAGCTCACTCGACAGCCCCTCTGGGGCCAGCGTCCTGACTTTC. Amino acid sequence: CASSLDSPSGASVLTF. V gene TRBV18 combines with J gene TRBJ2-6, with a weak D call TRBD1 (5 bases). The germline V gene encodes CDR1 KGHSH and CDR2 LQKENI. The CDR3 is made up of 16 amino acids.

This clonotype has only a few counts. The junction departs from the called germline gene at one end, perhaps through a read error. The chain links TRBV11-2 to TRBJ2-7, with no clear D. CDR3 size: 12 residues. The germline CDR1 and CDR2 sequences are SGHAT and FQNNGV. For the CDR3, the DNA is TGTGTCAGCAGCGCGAGCTCCTACGAGCAGTACTTC. Translating gives CVSSASSYEQYF.

On this clonotype: The missing conserved phenylalanine or tryptophan at the end of this CDR3 makes a read error likely. V and J are TRBV10-1 and TRBJ2-7; 7 nucleotides match TRBD2. V lost 5 bases to trimming and J lost 4 bases; unmatched junction nucleotides: 5. Germline CDR1 and CDR2: WNHNN and SYGVQD (reference sequence). The CDR3 consists of 13 residues. In DNA form, the CDR3 reads TGCGCCAGCAGTATCCAGCGGGAATACGAGCAGTACCTC. Amino acid sequence: CASSIQREYEQYL.

Only one count was recorded for this clonotype. The germline gene is not matched at one end of the junction; a read error may be the cause. The J gene is TRBJ1-2, the V gene TRBV6-1; D uncertain. This CDR3 spans 13 amino acids. The V gene's germline CDR1 is MNHNS and CDR2 SASEGT. CDR3 sequence reads: CANSEMDLGGYNF. The DNA of the CDR3 is TGTGCCAACAGTGAAATGGATTTGGGCGGCTACAACTTC.

This clonotype has a count of ten or more. V and J are TRBV12-3 or TRBV12-4 and TRBJ2-2; 7 bases are a match to TRBD2. The ends lost 4 bases at V and 4 bases at J; junction bases unmatched: 9. The CDR3 extends over 16 amino acids. The CDR3 region is CASSSAPSGGTGELFF. For the CDR3, the DNA is TGTGCCAGCAGTTCCGCCCCTAGCGGAGGCACCGGGGAGCTGTTTTTT.

The rearrangement joins TRBV12-1 to TRBJ2-5; TRBD1 is taken as the D call from the table, unchecked against the DNA. TRBV12-1 is labeled a pseudogene. The CDR3 is 17 residues long. Here the CDR3 reads CASNFGSTGANQETQYF. The CDR3 DNA reads as TGTGCCAGCAACTTTGGGAGTACGGGGGCGAACCAAGAGACCCAGTACTTC.

As concerns this clonotype: A much larger clone lies a single base off, so this may be a read error. The genes are TRBV12-3 or TRBV12-4 and TRBJ2-7; D uncertain. The CDR3 has 16 amino acids. V shed 6 bases and J shed 3 bases, with 21 bases lying between them. DNA for the CDR3: TGTGCCAGCAGCCTACCCGCGCTGGACCCTCGCTACGAGCAGTACTTC. Translated: CASSLPALDPRYEQYF.

A word on this clonotype: A read error may account for a junction end that differs from germline. The rearrangement joins TRBV6-1 to TRBJ1-2, with unresolved D. The germline V gene encodes CDR1 MNHNS and CDR2 SASEGT. The CDR3 totals 13 residues. The CDR3 sequence is CASSEMDLFGYTF. CDR3 nucleotides: TGTGCCAGCAGTGAAATGGATTTATTCGGCTACACCTTT.

This clonotype showed up many times. This chain uses TRBV6-1 with TRBJ2-2; TRBD2 matches 7 bases. The CDR3 is 13 residues long. Germline lookup yields CDR1 MNHNS and CDR2 SASEGT. With V trimmed by 11 bases and J by 0 bases, 3 bases remained unmatched. The DNA for the CDR3 is TGTGCCGGGCGGGGGACGAACACCGGGGAGCTGTTTTTT. It specifies CAGRGTNTGELFF.